The TCR beta chain under discussion was sequenced for a study of T cell responses to AZD1222 COVID-19 vaccine. Study-wide context: Pooled samples include second doses given at about 4 or 12 weeks. Findings of the study overall: Repertoires were collected only later (after the peak T cell response had occurred). Donors were chiefly white British, with a greater number of females, and clonal diversity was perhaps underestimated.

In the case of this clone: What it recognizes is unknown.

The CDR3 covers 16 residues. Trimming shortened V by 3 bases and J by 2 bases, and 16 bases separated the two germline ends. Germline CDR1 is SGHRS and CDR2 is YFSETQ. Clones were sequenced by immunoSEQ multiplex PCR, and TCRdb holds only the in-frame ones, with some missing. Here the sample spans roughly 120,000 clones, just under 90% being singletons. This receptor was obtained from an adult in good health. This specimen was peripheral blood, taken on day 0 of AZD1222 vaccination. The chain employs TRBV5-1 and TRBJ2-3, with D hard to call. The CDR3 protein is CASSSLGGQYTDTQYF. In nucleotides, the CDR3 is TGCGCCAGCAGCTCGCTTGGTGGCCAATACACAGATACGCAGTATTTT.